Presented here are 30 T cell receptor beta chains from one specimen sequenced in a study of T cell repertoires in cytomegalovirus infection. TCRdb re-analysed the reads in MiXCR, keeping a single row per CDR3 protein. The table has fewer than 950,000 distinct CDR3 sequences, roughly 33% seen once; the top ten hold around 11%. These receptors are not linked to any known antigen. Material: cultured CD8+ T cells from PBMCs, obtained from culture after CMV antigen stimulation. These receptors originate from a human donor in good health (CMV status not recorded). Some clones in this sample may be carry-over from other donors' samples.

The gene calls are TRBV15 and TRBJ2-1, with no clear D. The CDR3 extends over 13 amino acids. Germline assignment: CDR1 LNHNV and CDR2 YYDKDF (reference sequence). The V gene lost 0 bases and the J gene lost 7 bases, with 7 bases spanning the gap. Here the CDR3 reads CATSRDIGNEQFF. CDR3 bases: TGTGCCACCAGCAGAGATATAGGTAATGAGCAGTTCTTC. Full variable domain (rest looked up from reference TRBV15 and TRBJ2-1): DAMVIQNPRYQVTQFGKPVTLSCSQTLNHNVMYWYQQKSSQAPKLLFHYYDKDFNNEADTPDNFQSRRPNTSFCFLDIRSPGLGDTAMYLCATSRDIGNEQFFGPGTRLTVL.

The genes are TRBV20-1 and TRBJ2-7; D ambiguous. CDR1 is DFQATT and CDR2 is SNEGSKA in the germline V gene (reference sequence). Trimming stripped 0 bases from V and 0 bases from J, with 12 bases between. This CDR3 has 15 amino acids. CDR3 residues: CSARDSNGYSYEQYF. As DNA, the CDR3 is TGCAGTGCTAGAGACAGCAACGGTTACTCCTACGAGCAGTACTTC.

This clonotype has more than one count but fewer than ten. The genes are TRBV7-9 and TRBJ2-2; D is unresolved. CDR1 and CDR2 (germline): SEHNR, FQNEAQ (reference sequence). This CDR3 spans 12 amino acids. V was trimmed by 5 bases and J by 8 bases, leaving 9 bases between them. The CDR3 DNA follows: TGTGCCAGCAGCATAGATGCTGGGGAGCTGTTTTTT. This translates into CASSIDAGELFF.

This clonotype has just one count. The chain has TRBV6-4 and TRBJ2-7; D is possibly TRBD1 (6 bases). The CDR3 sequence is 16 residues long. V was clipped by 0 bases and J by 1 base, with 13 bases between them. Germline V gene lookup returns CDR1 MRHNA and CDR2 SNTAGT. The CDR3 DNA reads TGTGCCAGCAGTGACTCGTACAGGGAAAGGTCCTACGAGCAGTACGTC. As protein: CASSDSYRERSYEQYV.

This clonotype was detected many times. J is TRBJ2-3 and V is TRBV9; 8 bases match TRBD2. This CDR3 spans 16 amino acids. Per the germline V gene, CDR1 is SGDLS and CDR2 is YYNGEE. V was clipped by 4 bases and J by 0 bases; unmatched bases: 7. As DNA, the CDR3 is TGTGCCAGCAGCCCCCGGGCGGGGGGAAGCACAGATACGCAGTATTTT. This codes for CASSPRAGGSTDTQYF.

This chain connects TRBV10-3 to TRBJ1-4; D unclear. V lost 10 bases to trimming and J lost 0 bases, with 9 bases between them. The length of the CDR3 is 13 residues. Per germline, CDR1 ENHRY and CDR2 SYGVKD. The CDR3 region is CATLSATNEKLFF. The CDR3 coding sequence is TGTGCCACCCTATCCGCAACTAATGAAAAACTGTTTTTT.

V gene TRBV7-3 combines with J gene TRBJ2-2; D uncertain. The CDR3 covers 14 residues. CDR1 and CDR2 from the germline V gene are SGHTA and FQGTGA. V shed 0 bases and J shed 1 base, with 3 bases lying between them. The CDR3 nucleotides read TGTGCCAGCAGCTTAACCCAGAACACCGGGGAGCTGTTTTTT. It specifies CASSLTQNTGELFF.

The table lists this clonotype with a few counts. DNA of the CDR3: TGTGCTAGTGGCAGGGGCAGCCTCAATCAGCCCCAGCATTTT. The encoded protein is CASGRGSLNQPQHF. The chain uses TRBV12-5 and TRBJ1-5; a possible D gene is TRBD1 (6 bases). This CDR3 spans 14 amino acids. Germline assignment: CDR1 LGHNT and CDR2 FRNRAP. V was clipped by 6 bases and J by 3 bases, with 12 bases between them.

This clonotype was counted only a few times. V is TRBV24-1 and J is TRBJ2-7; D tentatively reads TRBD1 or TRBD2 (5 bases each). CDR3 size: 16 residues. Looked up from germline, CDR1 is KGHDR and CDR2 is SFDVKD. Trimming pared 3 bases from V and 0 bases from J, leaving 14 bases between. The DNA of the CDR3 is TGTGCCACCAGTGATCACAGGACTTACAGCTCCTACGAGCAGTACGTC. Its protein is CATSDHRTYSSYEQYV.

There are many counts of this clonotype. The V gene is TRBV25-1, the J gene TRBJ2-1, with 8 nucleotides matching TRBD2. V lost 4 bases, J lost 3 bases, and 5 bases stayed unmatched. Germline CDR1 is MGHDK and CDR2 is SYGVNS. The length of the CDR3 is 15 residues. The CDR3 region has the DNA TGTGCCAGCAGTGTTCCGGGGGGGCGCTACAATGAGCAGTTCTTC. Protein sequence: CASSVPGGRYNEQFF.

V usage is TRBV5-1 and J usage is TRBJ1-2; D not resolved. Trimming removed 0 bases from V and 5 bases from J, with 11 bases in between. This CDR3 spans 14 amino acids. In germline, CDR1 is SGHRS, CDR2 YFSETQ. CDR3 residues: CASSLDPGAYGYTF. The CDR3 nucleotides read TGCGCCAGCAGCTTGGATCCGGGAGCTTATGGCTACACCTTC.

This clonotype showed up just a few times. This sequence joins TRBV7-8 and TRBJ1-1, with D perhaps TRBD1 (5 bases). V shed 3 bases and J shed 0 bases, with 17 bases lying between them. The CDR3 extends over 17 amino acids. The germline V gene encodes CDR1 SGHVS and CDR2 FQNEAQ. The CDR3, as DNA: TGTGCCAGCAGCTTCCACCGGGACTTCCCTATGAACACTGAAGCTTTCTTT. Its protein is CASSFHRDFPMNTEAFF.

Only a few counts were recorded for this clonotype. The chain joins TRBV19 to TRBJ2-2, with D possibly being TRBD1 or TRBD2 (5 bases each). CDR1 is LNHDA, CDR2 SQIVND, per germline (reference sequence). Deletions cut 5 bases from V and 6 bases from J, with 13 bases between. CDR3 length: 14 residues. CDR3 protein: CASSGGLGAGELFF. The CDR3 bases are TGTGCCAGTAGTGGGGGTCTTGGGGCCGGGGAGCTGTTTTTT.

A note on this clonotype: The conserved phenylalanine or tryptophan normally closing the CDR3 is absent here, so this likely arose from a read error. The J gene is TRBJ1-1, the V gene TRBV29-1, with 11 bases matching TRBD1. Germline loops: CDR1 SQVTM, CDR2 ANQGSEA. With 0 bases clipped from V and 0 bases from J, the junction kept 9 bases outside the gene matches. The CDR3 is 18 residues long. The CDR3, as DNA: TGCAGCGTTGAAGATCCCAGGACAGGGGGCTTCATGAACACTGAAGCTTTCGTT. It translates to CSVEDPRTGGFMNTEAFV.

Notes on this clonotype: The germline gene is not matched at one end of the junction; a read error may be the cause. The V call is TRBV7-4, the J call TRBJ1-1; the D gene is possibly TRBD1 (5 bases). This CDR3 has 13 residues. Germline loops: CDR1 SGHVT, CDR2 SQSDAQ. As DNA, the CDR3 is TGTGCCAGCAGCTTAGCGGCGGACACTGAAGCTTGCTTT. As protein: CASSLAADTEACF. The full variable domain, completed using reference TRBV7-4 and TRBJ1-1, is GAGVSQSPRYKVAKRGRDVALRCDSISGHVTLYWYRQTLGQGSEVLTYSQSDAQRDKSGRPSGRFSAERPERSVSTLKIQRTEQGDSAVYLCASSLAADTEACFGQGTRLTVV.

In this sample, this clonotype turned up a few times. CDR3 coding DNA: TGTGCCATCCCGGGACAGGGGTCCTACAATGAGCAGTTCTTC. This sequence encodes CAIPGQGSYNEQFF. This chain joins TRBV2 and TRBJ2-1; 10 positions agree with TRBD1. The CDR3 sequence is 14 residues long. Trimming at V came to 10 bases and at J to 1 base, leaving 4 bases not matched to a gene. Germline V gene lookup returns CDR1 SNHLY and CDR2 FYNNEI.

This clonotype was seen only a few times. The chain recombines TRBV7-9 with TRBJ1-1; D is ambiguous. This CDR3 is 15 amino acids long. Trimming took off 4 bases at V and 1 base at J, with 13 bases between the two ends. CDR1 SEHNR and CDR2 FQNEAQ come from the germline V gene (reference sequence). DNA for the CDR3: TGTGCCAGCAGCTCCGTCTACTTCGGGAACACTGAAGCTTTCTTT. This encodes CASSSVYFGNTEAFF.

This clonotype was observed a few times. The rearrangement uses TRBV7-9 and TRBJ2-1, with 8 bases fitting TRBD2. CDR1 and CDR2 from the germline V gene are SEHNR and FQNEAQ (reference sequence). This CDR3 has 16 amino acids. With 5 bases clipped from V and 6 bases from J, the junction kept 12 bases outside the gene matches. CDR3 in amino acids: CASSPGLALYGNEQFF. The DNA for the CDR3 is TGTGCCAGCAGCCCTGGACTAGCTCTATACGGCAATGAGCAGTTCTTC.

Details on this clonotype: Its ends do not fully match the called genes, so a read error is possible. The chain couples TRBV27 to TRBJ2-2, with 7 bases that match TRBD2. The CDR3 totals 16 residues. The germline V gene has CDR1 MNHEY and CDR2 SMNVEV (reference sequence). The DNA for the CDR3 is TGTGCCAGCAGTCCCCGGGGAGGGAGGAGGTCCGGGGAGCTGTATTTT. The encoded protein is CASSPRGGRRSGELYF.

With regard to this clonotype: This may be a read error, as it is one base from a much larger clone. The rearrangement joins TRBV7-6 to TRBJ1-1; D is undetermined. From germline, CDR1 is SGHVS and CDR2 FNYEAQ. The CDR3 covers 12 residues. CDR3 sequence reads: CVSSPDNTEAFF. DNA of the CDR3: TGTGTCAGCAGCCCGGATAACACTGAAGCTTTCTTT.

This clonotype turned up a few times. The chain has TRBV6-6 and TRBJ2-2, with 10 bases aligning to TRBD2. Trimming at V came to 5 bases and at J to 6 bases, leaving 3 bases not matched to a gene. This CDR3 region has 14 residues. CDR1 MNHNY and CDR2 SVGAGI come from the germline V gene (reference sequence). The CDR3 here is CASSSGGAPGELFF. CDR3 sequence (DNA): TGTGCCAGCAGTAGCGGGGGGGCCCCCGGGGAGCTGTTTTTT.

This clonotype was counted a single time. A much larger clone is a single base away; this may be a read error. The chain joins TRBV7-2 to TRBJ2-1; D remains unclear. The tail of the sequence fits TRBJ2-7 better, so the J call may be wrong. The germline V gene encodes CDR1 SGHTA and CDR2 FQGNSA. The CDR3 covers 14 residues. The CDR3 bases are TGTGCCAGCAGCCTCTACCGCGGAAACAATGAGCAGTACTTC. The encoded protein is CASSLYRGNNEQYF.

This clonotype was counted only a few times. The chain recombines TRBV12-3 or TRBV12-4 with TRBJ1-1, with D unclear. V was clipped by 3 bases and J by 2 bases, with 13 bases between them. This CDR3 spans 15 amino acids. DNA of the CDR3: TGTGCCAGCAGTTTCGGGTTCTCTGAAAACACTGAAGCTTTCTTT. This gives the protein CASSFGFSENTEAFF.

This clonotype has just a few counts. The chain is built from TRBV6-6 and TRBJ2-3; tentative D call: TRBD2 (6 bases). Germline V gene lookup returns CDR1 MNHNY and CDR2 SVGAGI (reference sequence). The length of the CDR3 is 17 residues. The V gene lost 4 bases and the J gene lost 3 bases, with 20 bases spanning the gap. Here the CDR3 DNA reads TGTGCCAGCAGTTCCTGGGTGGGGGACTCTGTGACAGATACGCAGTATTTT. This translates into CASSSWVGDSVTDTQYF.

This clonotype was observed a handful of times. This chain connects TRBV7-8 to TRBJ1-4, with TRBD1 identical over 9 bases. The ends lost 1 base at V and 10 bases at J; junction bases unmatched: 4. Germline values: CDR1 SGHVS, CDR2 FQNEAQ. CDR3 length: 14 residues. The CDR3 sequence: CASSLDRGRRKLFF. The CDR3 nucleotides are TGTGCCAGCAGCTTAGACAGGGGGCGAAGAAAACTGTTTTTT.

Comments on this clonotype: The junction differs from germline at one of its ends, possibly a read error. The chain joins TRBV18 to TRBJ2-3; 7 nucleotides match TRBD2. CDR3 length: 17 residues. In germline, CDR1 is KGHSH, CDR2 LQKENI. CDR3 region: CASSPTRDYRAADTQYF. The CDR3 DNA is TGTGCCAGCTCACCAACTAGGGACTACCGAGCGGCAGATACACAGTATTTT.

The J gene is TRBJ2-7, the V gene TRBV12-5; the match to TRBD2 covers 7 bases. The junction had 14 bases not matched to a gene; V was cut back by 3 bases and J by 0 bases. CDR1 LGHNT and CDR2 FRNRAP come from the germline V gene. The CDR3 spans 18 residues. DNA of the CDR3: TGTGCTAGTGGTTTCAACGCTGAGGGACTAACCGTCTCCTACGAGCAGTACTTC. Translation: CASGFNAEGLTVSYEQYF.

A few counts support this clonotype. Here the CDR3 DNA reads TGTGCCAGCAGCCAAGAAATAGCGGGGGGGCCCTACGAGCAGTACGTC. Its protein product is CASSQEIAGGPYEQYV. The genes are TRBV4-2 and TRBJ2-7, with 11 nucleotides matching TRBD2. J was trimmed by 2 bases and V by 0 bases; bases with no gene match: 3. Germline V CDR1 and CDR2: LGHNA, YNFKEQ. CDR3 length: 16 amino acids.

This clonotype has more than one count but fewer than ten. The CDR3 bases are TGTGCCAGCAGTTTTGGGGCTAGCGGGGGGCTTAGGGGGGAGACCCAGTACTTC. It specifies CASSFGASGGLRGETQYF. The chain links TRBV27 to TRBJ2-5; 11 bases agree with TRBD2. CDR3 size: 18 residues. V lost 3 bases, J lost 5 bases, and 14 bases stayed unmatched. Looked up from germline, CDR1 is MNHEY and CDR2 is SMNVEV (reference sequence).

Only a few counts were recorded for this clonotype. The CDR3 protein is CASSPRGPRTNEKLFF. DNA for the CDR3: TGTGCCAGCAGCCCCCGTGGGCCGCGGACTAATGAAAAACTGTTTTTT. The rearrangement uses TRBV7-2 and TRBJ1-4; the D is unclear. The germline gives CDR1 SGHTA, CDR2 FQGNSA. Trimming took 5 bases from V and 2 from J, leaving 15 bases between them. This CDR3 contains 16 residues.